The 22 T cell receptor beta chains below were found in one sample sequenced in a study of blood T cell repertoires in COVID-19. Profiling relied on immunoSEQ multiplex PCR, and the TCRdb table lists in-frame clones only, not all of them. In the table there are 100,000 to 130,000 clones, around 90% of which are singletons. The sequenced sample consisted of peripheral blood. The receptors were gathered from a man in his forties with active or convalescent COVID-19.

V and J are TRBV30 and TRBJ1-1; 7 bases align to TRBD1. This CDR3 spans 11 amino acids. The trim removed 7 bases at V and 4 bases at J, leaving 3 bases unmatched. Germline CDR1 reads GTSNPN; CDR2 reads SVGIG (reference sequence). In DNA, the CDR3 is TGTGCCTACCACAGGGGCACTGAAGCTTTCTTT. It specifies CAYHRGTEAFF.

The rearrangement links TRBV19 to TRBJ2-7; possibly TRBD2 for D (5 bases). Germline CDR1 LNHDA, CDR2 SQIVND (reference sequence). V lost 0 bases and J 0 bases, leaving 6 bases between the germline ends. This CDR3 comprises 14 residues. The CDR3 DNA reads TGTGCCAGTAGTATAGACGGGATCTCCTACGAGCAGTACTTC. It is translated as CASSIDGISYEQYF.

V is TRBV19 and J is TRBJ1-2, with 8 nucleotides matching TRBD1. J was trimmed by 6 bases and V by 6 bases; bases with no gene match: 12. Germline CDR1 LNHDA, CDR2 SQIVND (reference sequence). This CDR3 is built from 15 residues. The CDR3 nucleotides read TGTGCCAGTAGGGGGACAGGCGCGGCCAAGGATGGCTACACCTTC. This translates into CASRGTGAAKDGYTF.

The chain employs TRBV30 and TRBJ2-3; 9 nucleotides match TRBD1. The CDR3 runs 14 residues. The V and J ends lost 8 bases and 3 bases, in that order; junction bases with no gene match: 9. Germline CDR1 reads GTSNPN; CDR2 reads SVGIG (reference sequence). This CDR3 is CAANHRGRTDTQYF. The CDR3 DNA reads TGTGCCGCTAACCACAGGGGGCGGACAGATACGCAGTATTTT. Full variable domain (missing parts from reference TRBV30 and TRBJ2-3): SQTIHQWPATLVQPVGSPLSLECTVEGTSNPNLYWYRQAAGRGLQLLFYSVGIGQISSEVPQNLSASRPQDRQFILSSKKLLLSDSGFYLCAANHRGRTDTQYFGPGTRLTVL.

In its sample, this clone is large. This chain joins TRBV29-1 and TRBJ2-5; maybe TRBD2 (5 bases). Germline V lookup: CDR1 SQVTM, CDR2 ANQGSEA. The CDR3 is 15 amino acids. Trimming pared 4 bases from V and 5 bases from J, leaving 20 bases between. The CDR3 region has the DNA TGCAGCGTTGTAACTACGGTAGCGATTCAGGAGACCCAGTACTTC. Amino acids: CSVVTTVAIQETQYF.

The rearrangement uses TRBV7-2 and TRBJ1-6; TRBD1 might be the D (5 bases). The CDR3 has 13 amino acids. Trimming cost V 4 bases and J 6 bases, with 7 bases left between them. CDR1 and CDR2 (germline): SGHTA, FQGNSA. CDR3 in DNA: TGTGCCAGCAGCTCGGACACTAATTCACCCCTCCACTTT. Translation: CASSSDTNSPLHF.

The chain joins TRBV6-6 to TRBJ2-2; 9 bases are a match to TRBD2. CDR1 and CDR2 (germline): MNHNY, SVGAGI (reference sequence). The CDR3 length is 15 residues. The J segment lost 3 bases and the V segment lost 7 bases, leaving 6 bases of the junction unmatched. This CDR3 reads CASTLAGADTGELFF. The CDR3 DNA reads as TGTGCCAGCACCTTAGCGGGGGCGGACACCGGGGAGCTGTTTTTT.

V gene TRBV19 combines with J gene TRBJ1-2; perhaps TRBD1 as D (5 bases). The V and J ends lost 3 bases and 4 bases respectively, with 12 bases between them. Per germline, CDR1 LNHDA and CDR2 SQIVND (reference sequence). The CDR3 spans 14 residues. Here the CDR3 reads CASSIGQGFYGYTF. CDR3 DNA: TGTGCCAGTAGTATCGGTCAGGGCTTCTATGGCTACACCTTC.

This clone was observed once. The genes are TRBV7-2 and TRBJ2-1; TRBD1 matches 11 bases. The CDR3 has 15 amino acids. Germline loops: CDR1 SGHTA, CDR2 FQGNSA. With 8 bases clipped from V and 6 bases from J, the junction kept 9 bases outside the gene matches. CDR3 in amino acids: CASQIWTGGSNEQFF. The CDR3 nucleotides read TGTGCCAGCCAGATTTGGACAGGGGGCAGCAATGAGCAGTTCTTC.

The V and J genes are TRBV10-3 and TRBJ2-7; 8 positions match TRBD2. CDR1 is ENHRY and CDR2 is SYGVKD in the germline V gene. V gave up 11 bases and J gave up 5 bases; unmatched junction bases: 11. The CDR3 runs 13 residues. The CDR3 bases are TGTGCCCCGTACCGGACTAGCAAGGACGAGCAGTACTTC. It yields the protein CAPYRTSKDEQYF.

This clone appeared a few times. The chain employs TRBV4-1 and TRBJ1-1; the D gene is possibly TRBD1 (6 bases). This CDR3 region has 14 residues. Trimming shortened V by 4 bases and J by 7 bases, and 16 bases separated the two germline ends. CDR1 is MGHRA, CDR2 YSYEKL, per germline. The CDR3 region is CASSPYRDEGEAFF. The CDR3 DNA reads TGCGCCAGCAGCCCATACAGGGACGAGGGTGAAGCTTTCTTT.

This clone was recorded a few times. The chain links TRBV19 to TRBJ1-4, with 7 bases lining up with TRBD1. V gave up 8 bases and J gave up 5 bases; unmatched junction bases: 11. The germline V gene has CDR1 LNHDA and CDR2 SQIVND (reference sequence). The CDR3 is made up of 15 amino acids. The CDR3 protein is CASANSRQGNEKLFF. CDR3 bases: TGTGCCAGTGCCAACTCCCGACAGGGAAATGAAAAACTGTTTTTT.

For the CDR3, the DNA is TGTGCCAGCAGCCAACTGGGACAGGGCACAGATACGCAGTATTTT. It codes for CASSQLGQGTDTQYF. The V call is TRBV3-1 (or the pseudogene TRBV3-2), the J call TRBJ2-3, with 8 nucleotides matching TRBD1. In germline, CDR1 is LGHDT, CDR2 YNNKEL (reference sequence). Losses at the gene ends were 2 bases for V and 1 base for J; bases not matched to a gene: 2. This CDR3 spans 15 amino acids.

This clone was detected only once. V and J are TRBV19 and TRBJ2-1, with TRBD1 as a possible D gene (5 bases). This CDR3 comprises 14 residues. Trimming took 5 bases from V and 4 from J, leaving 12 bases between them. CDR1 is LNHDA, CDR2 SQIVND, per germline (reference sequence). The CDR3, as DNA: TGTGCCAGTAGTCCCGCAGGGATGTACAATGAGCAGTTCTTC. Amino acids: CASSPAGMYNEQFF.

This chain joins TRBV5-4 and TRBJ2-2; D uncertain. This CDR3 is 13 amino acids long. Per germline, CDR1 SGHNT and CDR2 YYREEE (reference sequence). Between the trimmed V and J ends, which lost 4 bases and 3 bases, there was a span of 7 bases. This CDR3 reads CASSPQDTGELFF. The CDR3 nucleotides are TGTGCCAGCAGCCCCCAGGACACCGGGGAGCTGTTTTTT.

The chain combines TRBV2 with TRBJ1-2; the D is unclear. This CDR3 comprises 12 residues. Germline V gene lookup returns CDR1 SNHLY and CDR2 FYNNEI. V lost 8 bases to trimming and J lost 8 bases, with 15 bases between them. The CDR3 bases are TGTGCCAGCTGTGCGGGAGGGCAGGGCTACACCTTC. This sequence encodes CASCAGGQGYTF. Full variable domain (missing parts from reference TRBV2 and TRBJ1-2): EPEVTQTPSHQVTQMGQEVILRCVPISNHLYFYWYRQILGQKVEFLVSFYNNEISEKSEIFDDQFSVERPDGSNFTLKIRSTKLEDSAMYFCASCAGGQGYTFGSGTRLTVV.

This clone is a singleton in its sample. This chain uses TRBV15 with TRBJ2-5; no clear D gene. Trimming left V 3 bases short and J 4 bases short, with 9 bases between. CDR1 is LNHNV and CDR2 is YYDKDF in the germline V gene (reference sequence). The CDR3 consists of 13 residues. The CDR3 here is CATSRQAPETQYF. CDR3 nucleotide sequence: TGTGCCACCAGCAGGCAAGCTCCAGAGACCCAGTACTTC.

CDR3 loop: CASEGEGYEQYF. CDR3 bases: TGTGCCAGCGAAGGGGAGGGGTACGAGCAGTACTTC. This chain links TRBV2 with TRBJ2-7, with TRBD2 identical over 7 bases. CDR3 size: 12 residues. The ends lost 8 bases at V and 4 bases at J; junction bases unmatched: 5. Germline V gene lookup returns CDR1 SNHLY and CDR2 FYNNEI. Complete variable domain (other parts from reference TRBV2 and TRBJ2-7): EPEVTQTPSHQVTQMGQEVILRCVPISNHLYFYWYRQILGQKVEFLVSFYNNEISEKSEIFDDQFSVERPDGSNFTLKIRSTKLEDSAMYFCASEGEGYEQYFGPGTRLTVT.

The rearrangement links TRBV9 to TRBJ2-4; 14 bases map to TRBD2. There are 18 residues in the CDR3. Germline V gene lookup returns CDR1 SGDLS and CDR2 YYNGEE. Trimming removed 3 bases from V and 3 bases from J; junction bases left unmatched: 8. This CDR3 is CASSAGTSGSSGKNIQYF. The CDR3 coding sequence is TGTGCCAGCAGCGCCGGGACTAGCGGGAGCAGTGGCAAAAACATTCAGTACTTC.

J is TRBJ2-1 and V is TRBV28, with a tentative D call TRBD2 (6 bases). The CDR3 extends over 11 amino acids. The germline V gene has CDR1 MDHEN and CDR2 SYDVKM. V lost 8 bases and J lost 4, with 6 bases in between. DNA for the CDR3: TGTGCCAGCGGGGGGTACAATGAGCAGTTCTTC. It specifies CASGGYNEQFF.

The V call is TRBV3-1 (or the pseudogene TRBV3-2), the J call TRBJ1-1; TRBD1 might be the D (5 bases). V lost 5 bases and J lost 5, with 9 bases in between. There are 12 residues in the CDR3. Germline lookup yields CDR1 LGHDT and CDR2 YNNKEL (reference sequence). This CDR3 is CASSAPGTEAFF. CDR3 bases: TGTGCCAGCAGCGCCCCAGGGACTGAAGCTTTCTTT.

This chain links TRBV28 with TRBJ1-5; TRBD1 might be the D (6 bases). The V gene's germline CDR1 is MDHEN and CDR2 SYDVKM. The CDR3 sequence is 13 residues long. V was cut by 3 bases and J by 6 bases, with 9 bases left in between. The CDR3 DNA follows: TGTGCCAGCAGTTTCAACAGGGCTCAGCCCCAGCATTTT. Its translation: CASSFNRAQPQHF.